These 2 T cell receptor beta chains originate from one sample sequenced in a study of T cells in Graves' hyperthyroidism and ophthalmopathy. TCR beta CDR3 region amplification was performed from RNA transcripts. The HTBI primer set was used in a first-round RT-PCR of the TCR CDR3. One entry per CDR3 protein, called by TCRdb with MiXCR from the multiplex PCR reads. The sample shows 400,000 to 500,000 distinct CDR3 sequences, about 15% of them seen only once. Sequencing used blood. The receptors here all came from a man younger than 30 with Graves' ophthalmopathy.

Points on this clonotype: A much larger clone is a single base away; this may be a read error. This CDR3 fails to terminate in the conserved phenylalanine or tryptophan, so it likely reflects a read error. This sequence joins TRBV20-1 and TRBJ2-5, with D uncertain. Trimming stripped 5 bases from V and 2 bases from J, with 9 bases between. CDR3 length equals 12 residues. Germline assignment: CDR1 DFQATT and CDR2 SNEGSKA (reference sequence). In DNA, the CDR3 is TGCAGTGCTCCGCTGAGTCAAGAGACCCAGTACTCC. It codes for CSAPLSQETQYS.

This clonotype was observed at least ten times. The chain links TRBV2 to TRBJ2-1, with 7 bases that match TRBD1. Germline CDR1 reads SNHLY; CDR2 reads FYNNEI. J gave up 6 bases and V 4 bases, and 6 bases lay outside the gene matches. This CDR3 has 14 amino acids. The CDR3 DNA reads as TGTGCCAGCAGTGGCAACACAGGGGTCAATGAGCAGTTCTTC. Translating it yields CASSGNTGVNEQFF.